These 29 T cell receptor beta chains were sequenced from one sample in a study of blood T cell repertoires in COVID-19. Generated by immunoSEQ multiplex PCR, the TCRdb table keeps only in-frame clones and is missing some. This sample has about 270,000 clones, with around 89% found just once. The sample taken for sequencing was PBMCs or T cells enriched from blood (not recorded which). The receptors stem from a woman aged 18-29 years who had recovered from COVID-19.

The chain couples TRBV6-5 to TRBJ1-4; 9 bases match TRBD1. J lost 6 bases, V lost 8 bases, and 7 bases had no gene match. Per the germline V gene, CDR1 is MNHEY and CDR2 is SVGAGI. This CDR3 has 14 residues. The CDR3 sequence: CASLRGQGHEKLFF. The CDR3, as DNA: TGTGCCAGCCTCCGAGGACAGGGGCATGAAAAACTGTTTTTT.

This clone was found a few times. This rearrangement joins TRBV5-1 to TRBJ1-2, with D perhaps TRBD1 (6 bases). The CDR3 covers 14 residues. V was trimmed by 0 bases and J by 8 bases, leaving 14 bases between them. Germline values: CDR1 SGHRS, CDR2 YFSETQ. The chain's CDR3 is CASSLVIGGRGYTF. The CDR3 DNA sequence: TGCGCCAGCAGCTTGGTAATAGGGGGACGGGGCTACACCTTC.

The chain carries TRBV6-5 and TRBJ1-6, with D tentatively TRBD1 (6 bases). The CDR3 is 14 residues long. Per the germline V gene, CDR1 is MNHEY and CDR2 is SVGAGI. The V end was cut by 6 bases, the J end by 5 bases, with 11 bases between. DNA of the CDR3: TGTGCCAGCAGCCTCACAGGGAATAATTCACCCCTCCACTTT. It yields the protein CASSLTGNNSPLHF.

V and J are TRBV28 and TRBJ1-6; TRBD1 matches at 7 bases. CDR1 MDHEN and CDR2 SYDVKM come from the germline V gene. CDR3 length: 16 amino acids. V lost 2 bases, J lost 3 bases, and 4 bases stayed unmatched. CDR3 residues: CASSLGTDGYNSPLHF. The CDR3 bases are TGTGCCAGCAGTTTAGGGACAGACGGCTATAATTCACCCCTCCACTTT.

J is TRBJ1-2 and V is TRBV5-4; a weak D match, TRBD1 (5 bases). Trimming removed 10 bases at V and 0 bases at J, with 10 bases between. The CDR3 sequence is 12 residues long. CDR1 SGHNT and CDR2 YYREEE come from the germline V gene (reference sequence). The CDR3 DNA reads TGTGCCGCGGGGGAGTCTAACTATGGCTACACCTTC. Amino acids: CAAGESNYGYTF.

This clone appeared once. The V call is TRBV30, the J call TRBJ1-1, with D perhaps matching TRBD1 (5 bases). Trimming took 3 bases from V and 0 from J, leaving 11 bases between them. Germline loops: CDR1 GTSNPN, CDR2 SVGIG (reference sequence). This CDR3 contains 14 residues. The CDR3 region has the DNA TGTGCCTGGAGCAGGGTGGGAATGAACACTGAAGCTTTCTTT. Its translation: CAWSRVGMNTEAFF.

V is TRBV6-5 and J is TRBJ1-6, with D uncertain. The V end lost 5 bases, the J end lost 3 bases, and 5 bases lay between the germline ends. This CDR3 has 13 amino acids. The germline gives CDR1 MNHEY, CDR2 SVGAGI. The CDR3 loop reads CASSPIYNSPLHF. The CDR3 region has the DNA TGTGCCAGCAGTCCCATCTATAATTCACCCCTCCACTTT.

CDR3 residues: CASASSGGAAGELFF. For the CDR3, the DNA is TGTGCCAGCGCATCTAGCGGGGGGGCTGCCGGGGAGCTGTTTTTT. V is TRBV2 and J is TRBJ2-2, with 12 positions matching TRBD2. The length of the CDR3 is 15 residues. Unmatched junction bases numbered 7, after V lost 8 bases and J lost 6 bases. Germline V lookup: CDR1 SNHLY, CDR2 FYNNEI.

The V and J genes are TRBV19 and TRBJ1-2, with 8 bases aligning to TRBD1. V trimming: 3 bases; J trimming: 3 bases; junction bases outside the gene matches: 12. The CDR3 has 17 residues. CDR1 and CDR2 (germline): LNHDA, SQIVND (reference sequence). CDR3 in DNA: TGTGCCAGTAGTATTTTGGCAGGGGGCGAGGGGGACTATGGCTACACCTTC. Translation: CASSILAGGEGDYGYTF.

The CDR3 nucleotides read TGTGCCAGCAGCTGGGACAGGAAAGGAGAGACCCAGTACTTC. This translates into CASSWDRKGETQYF. The genes are TRBV13 and TRBJ2-5; TRBD1 matches 8 bases. CDR1 is PRHDT and CDR2 is FYEKMQ in the germline V gene (reference sequence). Unmatched junction bases numbered 5, after V lost 4 bases and J lost 4 bases. The CDR3 covers 14 residues.

This rearrangement joins TRBV7-9 to TRBJ1-2, with unresolved D. V was pared by 5 bases and J by 8 bases, with 12 bases between. Germline CDR1 SEHNR, CDR2 FQNEAQ (reference sequence). The CDR3 is 12 amino acids. CDR3 amino acids: CASSHNVAGYTF. In DNA form, the CDR3 reads TGTGCCAGCAGCCACAATGTAGCCGGCTACACCTTC.

The chain has TRBV6-2 or TRBV6-3 and TRBJ2-5; 10 positions match TRBD2. Germline V CDR1 and CDR2: MNHEY, SVGEGT. V trimming: 2 bases; J trimming: 5 bases; junction bases outside the gene matches: 14. The CDR3 loop spans 18 amino acids. CDR3 sequence (DNA): TGTGCCAGCAGTTACAGTTGGCTAGCGGGGGCTAGCGATGAGACCCAGTACTTC. Translation: CASSYSWLAGASDETQYF.

The CDR3 protein is CASSLGQSGEKLFF. The CDR3 nucleotides are TGTGCCAGCAGCCTCGGACAGTCAGGGGAAAAACTGTTTTTT. The chain is built from TRBV5-8 and TRBJ1-4; D might be TRBD1 (6 bases). V lost 4 bases and J 8 bases, leaving 15 bases between the germline ends. Germline CDR1 SGHTS, CDR2 YDEGEE. The CDR3 totals 14 residues.

The chain has TRBV5-4 and TRBJ1-6, with D hard to call. This CDR3 has 13 residues. The ends were cut back, 2 bases at V and 7 bases at J, with 7 bases in the middle. The germline V gene encodes CDR1 SGHNT and CDR2 YYREEE (reference sequence). CDR3 residues: CASSLDYNSPLHF. CDR3 nucleotide sequence: TGTGCCAGCAGCTTAGACTACAATTCACCCCTCCACTTT.

This clone appeared a single time. The rearrangement joins TRBV19 to TRBJ2-7, with D maybe TRBD1 (6 bases). The CDR3 spans 14 residues. CDR1 and CDR2 from the germline V gene are LNHDA and SQIVND (reference sequence). Trimming removed 4 bases at V and 0 bases at J, with 10 bases between. The CDR3 DNA reads as TGTGCCAGTAGTAATCAGGGGAGCTCCTACGAGCAGTACTTC. It yields the protein CASSNQGSSYEQYF.

CDR3 sequence reads: CASSEWDRANTGELFF. CDR3 coding DNA: TGTGCCAGCAGCGAATGGGACAGGGCGAACACCGGGGAGCTGTTTTTT. V gene TRBV11-2 combines with J gene TRBJ2-2, with 9 positions matching TRBD1. The CDR3 extends over 16 amino acids. Germline lookup yields CDR1 SGHAT and CDR2 FQNNGV. V trimming: 5 bases; J trimming: 0 bases; junction bases outside the gene matches: 4.

This clone was recorded only once. V usage is TRBV5-4 and J usage is TRBJ2-7; D might be TRBD1 (7 bases). Looked up from germline, CDR1 is SGHNT and CDR2 is YYREEE (reference sequence). V dropped 2 bases and J dropped 7 bases, with 19 bases sitting between them. The CDR3 has 15 amino acids. CDR3: CASSLKRQGGEEQYF. The CDR3, as DNA: TGTGCCAGCAGCTTAAAAAGACAGGGAGGCGAAGAGCAGTACTTC.

The chain employs TRBV5-1 and TRBJ2-3, with 13 bases lining up with TRBD2. The CDR3 consists of 16 residues. Germline CDR1 SGHRS, CDR2 YFSETQ. After removal of 4 bases from V and 5 bases from J, the junction contained 7 bases not matched to a gene. The CDR3 spells CASSLTSGGAGDTQYF. CDR3 bases: TGCGCCAGCAGCCTCACTAGCGGGGGGGCCGGAGATACGCAGTATTTT. The full variable domain, in which reference TRBV5-1 and TRBJ2-3 provide the parts outside the CDR3, is KAGVTQTPRYLIKTRGQQVTLSCSPISGHRSVSWYQQTPGQGLQFLFEYFSETQRNKGNFPGRFSGRQFSNSRSEMNVSTLELGDSALYLCASSLTSGGAGDTQYFGPGTRLTVL.

CDR3 loop: CASSLFPRDRVSQETQYF. Written as DNA, the CDR3 is TGCGCCAGCAGCCTATTCCCCCGTGATAGAGTCTCCCAAGAGACCCAGTACTTC. The rearrangement uses TRBV5-1 and TRBJ2-5; D is unclear. The germline V gene encodes CDR1 SGHRS and CDR2 YFSETQ. V lost 4 bases and J lost 1, with 23 bases in between. The CDR3 has 18 amino acids.

V and J are TRBV9 and TRBJ1-3, with D tentatively TRBD1 (6 bases). Germline values: CDR1 SGDLS, CDR2 YYNGEE. V was pared by 0 bases and J by 4 bases, with 14 bases between. This CDR3 has 16 residues. The CDR3 loop is CASSVGGLRGGNTIYF. In nucleotides, the CDR3 is TGTGCCAGCAGCGTAGGAGGGCTCAGGGGAGGAAACACCATATATTTT.

V is TRBV29-1 and J is TRBJ1-2, with 8 bases lining up with TRBD1. J gave up 5 bases and V 7 bases, and 6 bases lay outside the gene matches. Germline V gene sequence: CDR1 SQVTM, CDR2 ANQGSEA. The CDR3 spans 12 residues. CDR3 region: CSAPDRGYGYTF. DNA of the CDR3: TGCAGCGCCCCAGACAGGGGTTATGGCTACACCTTC.

The table lists this clone with a count of one. This chain joins TRBV6-5 and TRBJ2-2, with D maybe TRBD1 (6 bases). This CDR3 region has 15 residues. CDR1 MNHEY and CDR2 SVGAGI come from the germline V gene. V was cut by 4 bases and J by 5 bases, with 14 bases left in between. The DNA for the CDR3 is TGTGCCAGCAGTTTCCGGGACATCGGGACCGGGGAGCTGTTTTTT. It translates to CASSFRDIGTGELFF.

The V call is TRBV29-1, the J call TRBJ1-5, with D possibly matching TRBD1 (6 bases). The CDR3 covers 12 residues. CDR1 and CDR2 from the germline V gene are SQVTM and ANQGSEA. Trimming shortened V by 5 bases and J by 3 bases, and 8 bases separated the two germline ends. This CDR3 reads CSVRDINQPQHF. In DNA form, the CDR3 reads TGCAGCGTTCGGGACATCAATCAGCCCCAGCATTTT.

Points on this clone: The identical CDR3 is also encoded by other nucleotide sequences in the sample. V is TRBV19 and J is TRBJ1-6, with TRBD1 matching over 7 bases. Germline lookup yields CDR1 LNHDA and CDR2 SQIVND (reference sequence). The CDR3 loop spans 13 amino acids. The V and J ends lost 3 bases and 7 bases, in that order; junction bases with no gene match: 0. Written as DNA, the CDR3 is TGTGCCAGTAGTATCAGGGGGAATTCACCCCTCCACTTT. The encoded protein is CASSIRGNSPLHF. Supplemented by reference TRBV19 and TRBJ1-6, the full variable domain reads DGGITQSPKYLFRKEGQNVTLSCEQNLNHDAMYWYRQDPGQGLRLIYYSQIVNDFQKGDIAEGYSVSREKKESFPLTVTSAQKNPTAFYLCASSIRGNSPLHFGNGTRLTVT.

The chain uses TRBV5-1 and TRBJ2-6, with D unresolved. The CDR3 contains 15 residues. V was clipped by 2 bases and J by 3 bases, with 9 bases between them. Germline V gene sequence: CDR1 SGHRS, CDR2 YFSETQ. CDR3 nucleotide sequence: TGCGCCAGCAGCTTCAAGTTTAGTGGGGCCAACGTCCTGACTTTC. It is translated as CASSFKFSGANVLTF.

This chain joins TRBV7-2 and TRBJ2-5, with TRBD2 matching 14 bases. CDR3 length: 17 amino acids. V lost 5 bases to trimming and J lost 5 bases; unmatched junction nucleotides: 10. CDR1 SGHTA and CDR2 FQGNSA come from the germline V gene. Here the CDR3 reads CASSHLTSGGAGETQYF. The CDR3, as DNA: TGTGCCAGCAGCCATCTGACTAGCGGGGGGGCCGGGGAGACCCAGTACTTC. Full variable domain (rest looked up from reference TRBV7-2 and TRBJ2-5): GAGVSQSPSNKVTEKGKDVELRCDPISGHTALYWYRQSLGQGLEFLIYFQGNSAPDKSGLPSDRFSAERTGGSVSTLTIQRTQQEDSAVYLCASSHLTSGGAGETQYFGPGTRLLVL.

This chain joins TRBV19 and TRBJ1-2; D not resolved. This CDR3 has 14 amino acids. V gave up 3 bases and J gave up 3 bases, with 11 bases separating them. The germline CDR1 and CDR2 sequences are LNHDA and SQIVND (reference sequence). The chain's CDR3 is CASSIGERDYGYTF. The DNA of the CDR3 is TGTGCCAGTAGTATCGGGGAGAGGGACTATGGCTACACCTTC.

V is TRBV9 and J is TRBJ1-1; no clear D gene. Germline values: CDR1 SGDLS, CDR2 YYNGEE. The V end was cut by 0 bases, the J end by 6 bases, with 12 bases between. This CDR3 region has 14 residues. CDR3 in amino acids: CASSVASGKAEAFF. The DNA of the CDR3 is TGTGCCAGCAGCGTAGCTTCGGGGAAGGCTGAAGCTTTCTTT.

This chain's CDR3 is CASSQSSPGVGNTIYF. For the CDR3, the DNA is TGTGCCAGCAGCCAATCATCCCCAGGGGTCGGAAACACCATATATTTT. The V gene is TRBV3-1 (or the pseudogene TRBV3-2), the J gene TRBJ1-3; D might be TRBD1 (6 bases). Trimming stripped 2 bases from V and 4 bases from J, with 15 bases between. The V gene's germline CDR1 is LGHDT and CDR2 YNNKEL (reference sequence). The CDR3 loop spans 16 amino acids.